These 31 T cell receptor beta chains were sequenced from one sample in a study of blood T cells in healthy people across ages (dated by TCRdb to the mid-2010s). Libraries were built with 5' RACE. TCRdb shows the sequencer as Illumina HiSeq 2500. The second PCR ran for about 7 to 11 cycles and used a J-beta primer mix along with a sample-barcoded 5' primer. TCRdb applied fastp at Q25 and MiXCR to the public reads, then kept only in-frame beta chains. Rows with a matching CDR3 protein are joined into one entry that keeps the most common DNA and genes. Across this sample there are 780,000 or so distinct CDR3 sequences, with 56% seen only once. Roughly 25% of the sample goes to the ten largest clones. The sequenced material came from blood. The receptors were gathered from a man aged 35 to 55 in good health.

The chain is built from TRBV10-3 and TRBJ1-1; 7 nucleotides agree with TRBD1. The CDR3 is 16 amino acids. Germline CDR1 and CDR2: ENHRY and SYGVKD. The V and J ends lost 3 bases and 4 bases, in that order; junction bases with no gene match: 11. CDR3 in amino acids: CAISDLQGSAGTEAFF. In DNA form, the CDR3 reads TGTGCCATCAGTGACCTACAGGGGTCGGCGGGCACTGAAGCTTTCTTT.

The chain joins TRBV20-1 to TRBJ1-2; D gene ambiguous. This CDR3 comprises 16 residues. V was cut by 0 bases and J by 0 bases, with 14 bases left in between. Germline CDR1 is DFQATT and CDR2 is SNEGSKA (reference sequence). CDR3 nucleotide sequence: TGCAGTGCTAGAGACGCCGGACGCCCATCTAACTATGGCTACACCTTC. Translation gives CSARDAGRPSNYGYTF.

This clonotype has more than one count but fewer than ten. The junction departs from germline at one end; a sequencing error may be responsible. This chain connects TRBV6-1 to TRBJ1-1; the D gene is possibly TRBD1 (6 bases). This CDR3 has 16 residues. Germline V gives CDR1 MNHNS, CDR2 SASEGT. The CDR3 loop is CASSAPGGRGKTEAFF. CDR3 sequence (DNA): TGTGCTAGCAGTGCCCCGGGGGGCAGGGGAAAGACTGAAGCTTTCTTT.

The chain uses TRBV29-1 and TRBJ2-1; D tentatively fits TRBD1 or TRBD2 (5 bases each). The CDR3 spans 14 residues. In germline, CDR1 is SQVTM, CDR2 ANQGSEA. V was shortened by 6 bases and J by 6 bases, with 18 bases between the two germline ends. The CDR3 loop is CSVGERVIANEQFF. DNA for the CDR3: TGCAGCGTGGGGGAAAGGGTGATAGCCAATGAGCAGTTCTTC.

J is TRBJ1-4 and V is TRBV20-1, with 7 bases matching TRBD1. J gave up 5 bases and V 3 bases, and 6 bases lay outside the gene matches. CDR3 length: 14 amino acids. Germline V gives CDR1 DFQATT, CDR2 SNEGSKA (reference sequence). CDR3 protein: CSASSGTVNEKLFF. The CDR3 nucleotides read TGCAGTGCTAGCTCCGGGACAGTCAATGAAAAACTGTTTTTT.

The V gene is TRBV6-6, the J gene TRBJ2-5; D remains unclear. Per germline, CDR1 MNHNY and CDR2 SVGAGI (reference sequence). The CDR3 length is 12 residues. Trimming shortened V by 5 bases and J by 4 bases, and 8 bases separated the two germline ends. The chain's CDR3 is CASSNQRETQYF. The CDR3 DNA follows: TGTGCCAGCAGTAACCAGCGAGAGACCCAGTACTTC.

V gene TRBV4-1 combines with J gene TRBJ1-3; 8 bases map to TRBD1. Trimming removed 5 bases from V and 0 bases from J; junction bases left unmatched: 6. Germline V CDR1 and CDR2: MGHRA, YSYEKL. The CDR3 length is 16 residues. The chain's CDR3 is CASSKGQAISGNTIYF. In DNA, the CDR3 is TGCGCCAGCAGCAAGGGACAGGCAATCTCTGGAAACACCATATATTTT.

This clonotype was seen a handful of times. The V and J genes are TRBV6-5 and TRBJ2-4; possibly TRBD1 for D (6 bases). The DNA matches TRBJ2-7 better at its end, which makes the J call doubtful. Germline CDR1 is MNHEY and CDR2 is SVGAGI. This CDR3 has 17 amino acids. The CDR3 DNA reads as TGTGCCAGCAGTTACGCGACTCCCCAGGGGAGCTCTTACGAGCAGTACTTC. Residues: CASSYATPQGSSYEQYF.

The sample holds a few counts of this clonotype. The V gene is TRBV7-2, the J gene TRBJ2-5; 7 nucleotides line up with TRBD2. V dropped 1 base and J dropped 5; count of bases not matched to a gene: 10. The CDR3 totals 16 residues. CDR1 and CDR2 (germline): SGHTA, FQGNSA. CDR3 residues: CASSLGLAPGGETQYF. The CDR3 DNA reads TGTGCCAGCAGCTTAGGACTAGCCCCCGGGGGGGAGACCCAGTACTTC.

This clonotype was counted a few times. The chain uses TRBV29-1 and TRBJ2-7; a possible D gene is TRBD1 (6 bases). V lost 0 bases, J lost 2 bases, and 8 bases lay in between. CDR1 is SQVTM, CDR2 ANQGSEA, per germline. This CDR3 contains 13 residues. Written as DNA, the CDR3 is TGCAGCGTTGAAGAAGGGGGTACCTACGAGCAGTACTTC. As protein: CSVEEGGTYEQYF.

This chain connects TRBV20-1 to TRBJ1-5, with D unclear. The V end lost 2 bases, the J end lost 5 bases, and 13 bases lay between the germline ends. This CDR3 spans 14 amino acids. Germline CDR1 is DFQATT and CDR2 is SNEGSKA (reference sequence). The CDR3 DNA is TGCAGTGCTAGAATGGCGGGAGATCATCAGCCCCAGCATTTT. This gives the protein CSARMAGDHQPQHF.

This clonotype was counted once. V is TRBV28 and J is TRBJ1-5, with 10 bases lining up with TRBD1. The CDR3 consists of 14 residues. Looked up from germline, CDR1 is MDHEN and CDR2 is SYDVKM. The V segment lost 10 bases and the J segment 1 base; nucleotides outside the gene matches: 4. The CDR3 region has the DNA TGTGCCACCGCGGACAGGGGGAGCAATCAGCCCCAGCATTTT. Translating it yields CATADRGSNQPQHF.

The rearrangement links TRBV20-1 to TRBJ2-7, with TRBD2 identical over 9 bases. V gave up 3 bases and J gave up 4 bases; unmatched junction bases: 19. CDR1 is DFQATT and CDR2 is SNEGSKA in the germline V gene (reference sequence). The CDR3 loop spans 18 amino acids. CDR3 coding DNA: TGCAGTGCTAGGGGCACGGCTAGCGGGACCACTGAGGGGTACGAGCAGTACTTC. Its protein product is CSARGTASGTTEGYEQYF.

The genes are TRBV11-2 and TRBJ2-1; no clear D gene. The V and J ends lost 2 bases and 3 bases respectively, with 8 bases between them. The CDR3 runs to 14 residues. Germline V lookup: CDR1 SGHAT, CDR2 FQNNGV. Here the CDR3 reads CASSLRPGYNEQFF. The CDR3 region has the DNA TGTGCCAGCAGCTTACGGCCAGGCTACAATGAGCAGTTCTTC.

The chain has TRBV20-1 and TRBJ2-5; TRBD1 matches 7 bases. V lost 5 bases to trimming and J lost 2 bases; unmatched junction nucleotides: 8. Germline V gene lookup returns CDR1 DFQATT and CDR2 SNEGSKA (reference sequence). This CDR3 has 14 amino acids. CDR3 coding DNA: TGCAGTGCTTCTCCGGGACAGATACAAGAGACCCAGTACTTC. It yields the protein CSASPGQIQETQYF.

This clonotype was detected only a few times. This sequence joins TRBV20-1 and TRBJ1-1, with D possibly being TRBD1 (5 bases). Between the trimmed V and J ends, which lost 6 bases and 2 bases, there was a span of 19 bases. The CDR3 has 15 residues. From germline, CDR1 is DFQATT and CDR2 SNEGSKA (reference sequence). CDR3 nucleotide sequence: TGCAGTGCCCCGGGGGAGGGGACCATCAACACTGAAGCTTTCTTT. It is translated as CSAPGEGTINTEAFF.

The gene calls are TRBV5-1 and TRBJ2-5; D is perhaps TRBD1 (5 bases). From germline, CDR1 is SGHRS and CDR2 YFSETQ. The V gene lost 4 bases and the J gene lost 3 bases, with 10 bases spanning the gap. This CDR3 region has 13 residues. CDR3 in amino acids: CASSPQVEETQYF. For the CDR3, the DNA is TGCGCCAGCAGCCCACAGGTAGAAGAGACCCAGTACTTC.

The chain couples TRBV3-1 to TRBJ2-1; 15 nucleotides align to TRBD2. The germline V gene has CDR1 LGHDT and CDR2 YNNKEL (reference sequence). The CDR3 runs to 21 residues. V shed 0 bases, J shed 5 bases, and the junction held 14 bases outside the gene matches. The CDR3 DNA reads TGTGCCAGCAGCCAAGATGTTTTCATGGGGACTAGCGGGAGGAGACACAATGAGCAGTTCTTC. Encoded protein: CASSQDVFMGTSGRRHNEQFF.

V gene TRBV11-2 combines with J gene TRBJ2-1, with 7 bases matching TRBD2. This CDR3 comprises 19 residues. Germline CDR1 reads SGHAT; CDR2 reads FQNNGV. With V trimmed by 5 bases and J by 5 bases, 21 bases remained unmatched. The DNA of the CDR3 is TGTGCCAGCAGCCCCCGGGTTGCTAGCGGTCTACATTCCAACAATGAGCAGTTCTTC. Protein sequence: CASSPRVASGLHSNNEQFF. The whole variable domain, remainder taken from reference TRBV11-2 and TRBJ2-1, is EAGVAQSPRYKIIEKRQSVAFWCNPISGHATLYWYQQILGQGPKLLIQFQNNGVVDDSQLPKDRFSAERLKGVDSTLKIQPAKLEDSAVYLCASSPRVASGLHSNNEQFFGPGTRLTVL.

The chain joins TRBV28 to TRBJ2-1, with a weak D call TRBD1 (6 bases). The V and J ends lost 10 bases and 0 bases respectively, with 7 bases between them. CDR3 size: 12 residues. Germline values: CDR1 MDHEN, CDR2 SYDVKM. The CDR3 nucleotides read TGTGCCATAGGGGGCTCCTACAATGAGCAGTTCTTC. Protein: CAIGGSYNEQFF.

This chain links TRBV29-1 with TRBJ1-5; 8 nucleotides agree with TRBD1. Germline CDR1 SQVTM, CDR2 ANQGSEA. V lost 4 bases and J lost 7; bases outside the gene matches: 9. This CDR3 spans 14 amino acids. CDR3: CSVVVQGDGQPQHF. The CDR3 DNA reads TGCAGCGTTGTGGTACAGGGGGACGGACAGCCCCAGCATTTT.

The V gene is TRBV6-4, the J gene TRBJ1-1; perhaps TRBD1 as D (6 bases). The CDR3 runs 13 residues. With 6 bases removed from V and 4 bases from J, the gap between germline ends came to 12 bases. CDR1 is MRHNA, CDR2 SNTAGT, per germline. This chain's CDR3 is CASRYRVGTEAFF. The CDR3 region has the DNA TGTGCCAGCAGATACAGGGTTGGCACTGAAGCTTTCTTT.

This clonotype turned up a few times. In DNA form, the CDR3 reads TGCAGCGTGCTTGGGAAGTCAGGGGAGCAGTACTTC. Encoded protein: CSVLGKSGEQYF. The chain carries TRBV29-1 and TRBJ2-7; D might be TRBD1 (5 bases). The CDR3 loop spans 12 amino acids. V was trimmed by 6 bases and J by 7 bases, leaving 16 bases between them. The germline V gene encodes CDR1 SQVTM and CDR2 ANQGSEA.

V usage is TRBV27 and J usage is TRBJ2-3; a weak D match, TRBD2 (6 bases). Per germline, CDR1 MNHEY and CDR2 SMNVEV (reference sequence). The CDR3 has 15 amino acids. With 6 bases removed from V and 3 bases from J, the gap between germline ends came to 16 bases. CDR3 sequence: CASSTFGGRTDTQYF. Here the CDR3 DNA reads TGTGCCAGCAGCACGTTTGGGGGGAGGACAGATACGCAGTATTTT.

This CDR3 reads CASRRTGEDEQFF. The CDR3, as DNA: TGTGCCAGCAGACGTACAGGGGAAGATGAGCAGTTCTTC. This chain links TRBV7-2 with TRBJ2-1; 7 bases map to TRBD1. V dropped 6 bases and J dropped 8; count of bases not matched to a gene: 7. Per the germline V gene, CDR1 is SGHTA and CDR2 is FQGNSA. The CDR3 has 13 amino acids.

This clonotype was found a few times. This chain uses TRBV5-5 with TRBJ2-7, with 8 nucleotides matching TRBD1. The ends lost 4 bases at V and 1 base at J; junction bases unmatched: 10. CDR3 length equals 16 residues. Germline V gene sequence: CDR1 SGHKS, CDR2 YYEKEE (reference sequence). The CDR3 DNA reads as TGTGCCAGCAGCGAATCAGTTACAGGGGGATCCTACGAGCAGTACTTC. Protein: CASSESVTGGSYEQYF.

The chain links TRBV5-1 to TRBJ2-5; no firm D call. Trimming cost V 3 bases and J 1 base, with 10 bases left between them. The CDR3 length is 14 residues. Germline loops: CDR1 SGHRS, CDR2 YFSETQ. The CDR3 sequence: CASSSAVGQETQYF. The CDR3 nucleotides are TGCGCCAGCAGCTCTGCCGTAGGCCAAGAGACCCAGTACTTC.

V is TRBV28 and J is TRBJ2-1; TRBD2 matches 7 bases. The CDR3 runs 16 residues. CDR1 MDHEN and CDR2 SYDVKM come from the germline V gene. The V gene end was trimmed by 6 bases and the J gene end by 3 bases; junction bases not matched to a gene: 11. CDR3 nucleotides: TGTGCCAGCAGCCCTCCGGGCAGCGGGGTCTACAATGAGCAGTTCTTC. Translated, it gives CASSPPGSGVYNEQFF.

The genes are TRBV12-3 or TRBV12-4 and TRBJ2-1; TRBD2 aligns across 14 bases. The CDR3 has 17 residues. Trimming at V came to 6 bases and at J to 8 bases, leaving 12 bases not matched to a gene. The CDR3 is CASSSTSGRASLHEQFF. The CDR3 DNA is TGTGCCAGCAGCTCGACTAGCGGGAGGGCCTCGTTACATGAGCAGTTCTTC.

The chain is built from TRBV5-1 and TRBJ1-2; a weak D match, TRBD1 (5 bases). CDR3 size: 14 residues. CDR1 and CDR2 (germline): SGHRS, YFSETQ. V was cut by 2 bases and J by 8 bases, with 16 bases left in between. CDR3 in amino acids: CASSFAGTNVGYTF. DNA of the CDR3: TGCGCCAGCAGCTTCGCCGGGACGAACGTAGGCTACACCTTC.

The V call is TRBV4-1, the J call TRBJ1-4; 9 bases align to TRBD1. CDR3 length equals 15 residues. V dropped 3 bases and J dropped 4; count of bases not matched to a gene: 3. From germline, CDR1 is MGHRA and CDR2 YSYEKL. The CDR3 DNA follows: TGCGCCAGCAGCCATCCGACAGGGGGTAATGAAAAACTGTTTTTT. Residues: CASSHPTGGNEKLFF.